A single T cell receptor (beta chain) is shown here with its context. Its antigen is not identified. The data are from a study of cytomegalovirus exposure and HLA in healthy donors. Across the study: As released early, the data held roughly 85 million unique TCRs from HLA-typed donors. Of the donors genotyped, about 410 in all, around 77% fell in the Caucasian-associated ancestry cluster.

V lost 6 bases, J lost 10 bases, and 13 bases lay in between. Germline assignment: CDR1 SGHTA and CDR2 FQGNSA. The CDR3 consists of 12 residues. Study conclusions and caveats: Rare TCR sequences dominated, though some public TCRs recurred in many donors.

Primers included in the PCR were 60 Vbeta and 13 Jbeta primers. Sequenced by immunoSEQ multiplex PCR; TCRdb stores in-frame clones only, minus some. The sample includes some 130,000 clones, roughly 80% of them seen just once. J is TRBJ2-1 and V is TRBV7-2; no firm D call. The receptor comes from a woman aged 35 to 49 in good health and CMV-seronegative. Sequenced: PBMCs. The CDR3 protein is CASRLLEREQFF. Here the CDR3 DNA reads TGTGCCAGCAGACTGTTAGAACGGGAGCAGTTCTTC.